This TCR beta chain was observed in a study of Ad26.COV2.S vaccination and SARS-CoV-2 variants. Comments on this clone: Its antigen is undetermined.

As for treatment: roughly 18 received Ad26.COV2.S at low or high dose, single or two shots; about five received placebo; per-sample allocation not given. The samples were gathered on day 63 after the first injection of vaccine or placebo. An Ad26 vector expressing Wuhan-strain SARS-CoV-2 spike constituted the vaccine. Generated by immunoSEQ multiplex PCR, the TCRdb table keeps only in-frame clones and is missing some. The sample includes about 420,000 clones, over 75% of them seen just once. Germline-derived CDR1 and CDR2 are LNHDA and SQIVND (reference sequence). CDR3 size: 13 residues. V was shortened by 5 bases and J by 1 base, with 8 bases between the two germline ends. Study-level results: Spike-specific TCR breadth in vaccine recipients exceeded that seen in placebo recipients. Comparable non-spike TCR breadth was observed in vaccine and placebo recipients.

Sample: peripheral blood, taken in a trial of Ad26.COV2.S vaccine versus placebo. The chain links TRBV19 to TRBJ1-1; possibly TRBD1 for D (5 bases). This TCR was sampled from a person between 18 and 65 years old who received the Ad26.COV2.S COVID-19 vaccine or a placebo. In DNA form, the CDR3 reads TGTGCCAGTAGTTGGGGGAAGAACACTGAAGCTTTCTTT. Its translation is CASSWGKNTEAFF.